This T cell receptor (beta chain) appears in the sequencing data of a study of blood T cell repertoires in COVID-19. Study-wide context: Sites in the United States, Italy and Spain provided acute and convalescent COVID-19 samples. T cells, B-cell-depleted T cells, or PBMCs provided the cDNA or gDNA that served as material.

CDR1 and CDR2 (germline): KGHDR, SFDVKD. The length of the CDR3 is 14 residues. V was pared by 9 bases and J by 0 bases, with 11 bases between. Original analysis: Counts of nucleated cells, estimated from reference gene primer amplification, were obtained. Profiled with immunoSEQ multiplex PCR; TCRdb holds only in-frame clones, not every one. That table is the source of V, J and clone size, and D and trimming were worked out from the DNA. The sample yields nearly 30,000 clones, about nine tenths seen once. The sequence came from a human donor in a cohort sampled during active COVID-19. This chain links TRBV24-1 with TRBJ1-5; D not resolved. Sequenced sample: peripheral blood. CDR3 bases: TGTGCCACCCGCTCGGGAAATAGCAATCAGCCCCAGCATTTT. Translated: CATRSGNSNQPQHF.